Below are 26 T cell receptor beta chains sequenced from a single sample in a study of T cells after yellow fever vaccination. Each CDR3 protein gets one entry after TCRdb re-called the 5' RACE reads with MiXCR. The data show about 550,000 distinct CDR3 sequences, roughly a fifth seen once. Sequencing used PBMCs, obtained 15 days after the yellow fever booster vaccination. These receptors all come from a young man who received the YFV17D yellow fever vaccine.

The V call is TRBV5-4, the J call TRBJ2-1, with D possibly TRBD1 on 6 matching bases. Trimming stripped 4 bases from V and 1 base from J, with 15 bases between. The germline V gene has CDR1 SGHNT and CDR2 YYREEE (reference sequence). The CDR3 length is 16 residues. The CDR3 DNA reads as TGTGCCAGCAGCCAGCAGGGGATAAGTTCCTACAATGAGCAGTTCTTC. Protein sequence: CASSQQGISSYNEQFF.

The table lists this clonotype with a few counts. The chain employs TRBV29-1 and TRBJ2-3; D is tentatively TRBD1 or TRBD2 (5 bases each). The CDR3 is 19 residues long. CDR1 and CDR2 (germline): SQVTM, ANQGSEA. V was trimmed by 2 bases and J by 2 bases, leaving 26 bases between them. CDR3 sequence reads: CSVEWSLDRGEVSTDTQYF. The CDR3 DNA follows: TGCAGCGTTGAATGGTCCTTGGATAGAGGGGAAGTTTCCACAGATACGCAGTATTTT.

This clonotype showed up just a few times. The CDR3 bases are TGTGCCAGCAGCTTAGCGCAACCGGGACAGGCCCGAGACTACGAGCAGTACTTC. This translates into CASSLAQPGQARDYEQYF. The gene calls are TRBV7-2 and TRBJ2-7; 8 nucleotides align to TRBD1. After removal of 0 bases from V and 3 bases from J, the junction contained 13 bases not matched to a gene. The CDR3 length is 18 residues. CDR1 and CDR2 from the germline V gene are SGHTA and FQGNSA.

The sample holds a few counts of this clonotype. This chain connects TRBV7-2 to TRBJ2-5; possible D gene TRBD2, 6 bases. The CDR3 totals 13 residues. The germline V gene has CDR1 SGHTA and CDR2 FQGNSA. The ends were cut back, 4 bases at V and 6 bases at J, with 12 bases in the middle. CDR3 amino acids: CASSWDSVQTQYF. The CDR3 nucleotides read TGTGCCAGCAGCTGGGACTCCGTCCAGACCCAGTACTTC.

This clonotype was recorded a few times. The rearrangement links TRBV27 to TRBJ2-1; D is possibly TRBD1 or TRBD2 (5 bases each). CDR3 length equals 15 residues. CDR1 is MNHEY, CDR2 SMNVEV, per germline (reference sequence). V lost 6 bases and J 0 bases, leaving 12 bases between the germline ends. This CDR3 is CASSSGARSYNEQFF. The CDR3 DNA sequence: TGTGCCAGCAGCTCCGGGGCCCGCTCCTACAATGAGCAGTTCTTC.

The chain links TRBV7-8 to TRBJ2-1; 7 nucleotides align to TRBD2. Per germline, CDR1 SGHVS and CDR2 FQNEAQ. Trimming at V came to 1 base and at J to 10 bases, leaving 7 bases not matched to a gene. This CDR3 is built from 14 residues. CDR3 DNA: TGTGCCAGCAGCTTAGGGGGACTAATTAACGAGCAGTTCTTC. Translating gives CASSLGGLINEQFF.

The V and J genes are TRBV4-3 and TRBJ2-3, with D possibly called TRBD1 or TRBD2 (5 bases each). CDR3 length: 14 residues. CDR1 is LGHNA and CDR2 is YSLEER in the germline V gene. Trimming took off 5 bases at V and 2 bases at J, with 11 bases between the two ends. CDR3 sequence reads: CASSTGTITDTQYF. CDR3 in DNA: TGCGCCAGCAGCACGGGGACGATCACAGATACGCAGTATTTT.

The J gene is TRBJ2-7, the V gene TRBV18; 9 bases align to TRBD1. This CDR3 region has 15 residues. V was pared by 1 base and J by 3 bases, with 4 bases of the junction left unmatched. Per germline, CDR1 KGHSH and CDR2 LQKENI. CDR3 residues: CASSPRDRAGYEQYF. CDR3 DNA sequence: TGTGCCAGCTCACCACGGGACAGGGCTGGCTACGAGCAGTACTTC. Supplemented by reference TRBV18 and TRBJ2-7, the full variable domain reads NAGVMQNPRHLVRRRGQEARLRCSPMKGHSHVYWYRQLPEEGLKFMVYLQKENIIDESGMPKERFSAEFPKEGPSILRIQQVVRGDSAAYFCASSPRDRAGYEQYFGPGTRLTVT.

A note on this clonotype: A much larger clone differs by one base, so this may be a read error. V is TRBV4-3 and J is TRBJ2-2, with TRBD2 identical over 12 bases. This CDR3 spans 16 amino acids. Looked up from germline, CDR1 is LGHNA and CDR2 is YSLEER. V dropped 3 bases and J dropped 3; count of bases not matched to a gene: 2. CDR3 coding DNA: TGCGCCAGCAGCCAGGGGACTAGCGGGTACACCGGGGAGCTGTTTTTT. It is translated as CASSQGTSGYTGELFF.

This chain connects TRBV19 to TRBJ2-1; D may be TRBD1 or TRBD2 (5 bases each). This CDR3 contains 13 residues. Germline assignment: CDR1 LNHDA and CDR2 SQIVND (reference sequence). V lost 7 bases to trimming and J lost 6 bases, with 13 bases between them. CDR3 DNA: TGTGCCAGTATCGGGACCCTGCTCAATGAGCAGTTCTTC. Translated: CASIGTLLNEQFF.

This clonotype was seen ten or more times. The J gene is TRBJ2-5, the V gene TRBV14; 14 bases fit TRBD2. CDR3 length: 16 residues. The V gene's germline CDR1 is SGHDN and CDR2 FVKESK. V trimming: 2 bases; J trimming: 10 bases; junction bases outside the gene matches: 9. DNA of the CDR3: TGTGCCAGCAGCCAAACAACGGGACTAGCGGGAGTGAACCAGTACTTC. It yields the protein CASSQTTGLAGVNQYF.

There are a few counts of this clonotype. V is TRBV12-3 or TRBV12-4 and J is TRBJ2-1, with TRBD2 matching over 7 bases. Trimming cost V 5 bases and J 12 bases; bases outside gene matches: 13. This CDR3 is built from 14 residues. CDR3 protein: CASSTLARDGGQFF. CDR3 DNA: TGTGCCAGCAGTACACTAGCGCGAGACGGTGGGCAGTTCTTC.

The chain combines TRBV6-5 with TRBJ2-3, with TRBD2 matching 9 bases. The CDR3 has 16 residues. Germline CDR1 is MNHEY and CDR2 is SVGAGI. V lost 0 bases, J lost 0 bases, and 1 base stayed unmatched. The chain's CDR3 is CASSYSLAGSTDTQYF. Written as DNA, the CDR3 is TGTGCCAGCAGTTACTCCCTAGCGGGAAGCACAGATACGCAGTATTTT.

This clonotype was seen a few times. The chain employs TRBV20-1 and TRBJ2-1; 9 bases are shared with TRBD2. Germline values: CDR1 DFQATT, CDR2 SNEGSKA (reference sequence). The CDR3 has 18 residues. J gave up 0 bases and V 2 bases, and 11 bases lay outside the gene matches. The CDR3 DNA reads TGCAGTGCTAGACTGCTAGCGGGGACAAGGAACTCCTACAATGAGCAGTTCTTC. Translating it yields CSARLLAGTRNSYNEQFF.

This chain links TRBV24-1 with TRBJ2-2, with 8 bases aligning to TRBD2. Losses at the gene ends were 1 base for V and 6 bases for J; bases not matched to a gene: 3. The CDR3 is 15 residues long. Per germline, CDR1 KGHDR and CDR2 SFDVKD. CDR3 protein: CATSDFPAGAGELFF. CDR3 sequence (DNA): TGTGCCACCAGTGATTTCCCAGCGGGGGCCGGGGAGCTGTTTTTT.

This clonotype turned up a few times. CDR3 sequence: CATSRDTLDPYEQYF. The CDR3 DNA reads as TGTGCCACCAGCAGAGATACCCTGGATCCCTACGAGCAGTACTTC. This chain uses TRBV15 with TRBJ2-7; D gene unclear. Germline values: CDR1 LNHNV, CDR2 YYDKDF (reference sequence). The CDR3 loop spans 15 amino acids. V was trimmed by 0 bases and J by 2 bases, leaving 11 bases between them.

The chain is built from TRBV6-2 or TRBV6-3 and TRBJ2-7; 9 positions match TRBD2. The CDR3 has 16 residues. V gave up 0 bases and J gave up 3 bases; unmatched junction bases: 6. CDR1 is MNHEY, CDR2 SVGEGT, per germline. CDR3 region: CASSYSTREGNYEQYF. CDR3 in DNA: TGTGCCAGCAGTTACTCGACGCGGGAGGGAAACTACGAGCAGTACTTC.

The sample holds a few counts of this clonotype. The V call is TRBV10-3, the J call TRBJ2-7; D call uncertain. CDR3 length: 16 residues. Germline V gives CDR1 ENHRY, CDR2 SYGVKD. V was cut by 2 bases and J by 6 bases, with 20 bases left in between. The CDR3 nucleotides read TGTGCCATCAGTGAGGGGGTTGGCGCCCGGCGGCGCGAGCAGTACTTC. It is translated as CAISEGVGARRREQYF.

This chain links TRBV20-1 with TRBJ2-2; D uncertain. The CDR3 covers 13 residues. V was cut by 3 bases and J by 4 bases, with 9 bases left in between. The germline gives CDR1 DFQATT, CDR2 SNEGSKA (reference sequence). CDR3 loop: CSARVGPTGELFF. CDR3 DNA sequence: TGCAGTGCTAGGGTAGGGCCCACCGGGGAGCTGTTTTTT.

This clonotype was observed a few times. V is TRBV7-6 and J is TRBJ2-7; D possibly corresponds to TRBD1 (5 bases). V gave up 0 bases and J gave up 6 bases, with 18 bases separating them. The CDR3 contains 16 residues. The V gene's germline CDR1 is SGHVS and CDR2 FNYEAQ. CDR3 residues: CASSLAMAKRRGEQYF. The DNA for the CDR3 is TGTGCCAGCAGCTTAGCGATGGCCAAGAGAAGGGGCGAGCAGTACTTC.

This chain joins TRBV25-1 and TRBJ1-4; no clear D gene. The germline V and J ends were trimmed by 8 bases and 10 bases, with 11 bases remaining between them. There are 11 residues in the CDR3. Germline CDR1 reads MGHDK; CDR2 reads SYGVNS. For the CDR3, the DNA is TGTGCCAGCGTTAGGGAAGGAAAACTGTTTTTT. Its protein is CASVREGKLFF.

A few counts support this clonotype. V and J are TRBV5-1 and TRBJ2-3; either TRBD1 or TRBD2 may fit D (5 bases each). Germline CDR1 SGHRS, CDR2 YFSETQ. V was trimmed by 4 bases and J by 2 bases, leaving 17 bases between them. The CDR3 length is 16 residues. The CDR3 spells CASSPRGAGVTDTQYF. The CDR3 bases are TGCGCCAGCAGCCCCCGAGGGGCGGGTGTCACAGATACGCAGTATTTT. Complete variable domain (other parts from reference TRBV5-1 and TRBJ2-3): KAGVTQTPRYLIKTRGQQVTLSCSPISGHRSVSWYQQTPGQGLQFLFEYFSETQRNKGNFPGRFSGRQFSNSRSEMNVSTLELGDSALYLCASSPRGAGVTDTQYFGPGTRLTVL.

This clonotype was seen a handful of times. The chain is built from TRBV27 and TRBJ2-2, with 15 bases aligning to TRBD2. J was trimmed by 3 bases and V by 7 bases; bases with no gene match: 3. CDR3 length: 16 amino acids. Germline V gene data show CDR1 as MNHEY and CDR2 as SMNVEV (reference sequence). DNA for the CDR3: TGTGCCAGCAAAGGGACTAGCGGGAGGTACACCGGGGAGCTGTTTTTT. This gives the protein CASKGTSGRYTGELFF.

This clonotype was detected only a few times. The CDR3 protein is CASGRLEREATTQYF. In nucleotides, the CDR3 is TGTGCCAGCGGCCGCTTGGAGCGGGAGGCGACTACGCAGTATTTT. The chain employs TRBV7-2 and TRBJ2-3; 9 bases fit TRBD2. The CDR3 is 15 amino acids. The V and J ends lost 8 bases and 8 bases, in that order; junction bases with no gene match: 14. Germline V gene data show CDR1 as SGHTA and CDR2 as FQGNSA.

This clonotype was seen a few times. J is TRBJ2-5 and V is TRBV7-6; perhaps TRBD1 as D (7 bases). The CDR3 covers 16 residues. The germline V gene encodes CDR1 SGHVS and CDR2 FNYEAQ. V was shortened by 3 bases and J by 5 bases, with 19 bases between the two germline ends. The CDR3 DNA reads TGTGCCAGCAGCTTGGAGGGACAGCTTTATGGTGAGACCCAGTACTTC. Its translation: CASSLEGQLYGETQYF.

This clonotype has ten or more counts. The chain has TRBV7-8 and TRBJ2-7; no definite D call. Trimming shortened V by 1 base and J by 4 bases, and 8 bases separated the two germline ends. This CDR3 spans 13 amino acids. From germline, CDR1 is SGHVS and CDR2 FQNEAQ. CDR3 region: CASSLGTIYEQYF. DNA of the CDR3: TGTGCCAGCAGCTTAGGAACCATATACGAGCAGTACTTC. Combining the CDR3 with reference TRBV7-8 and TRBJ2-7 gives the whole variable domain GAGVSQSPRYKVAKRGQDVALRCDPISGHVSLFWYQQALGQGPEFLTYFQNEAQLDKSGLPSDRFFAERPEGSVSTLKIQRTQQEDSAVYLCASSLGTIYEQYFGPGTRLTVT.